This TCR beta chain was identified during a study of OX40 agonist ivuxolimab in advanced cancers. For the wider study: The costimulatory receptor OX40 (CD134) was targeted by ivuxolimab, a fully human IgG2 agonistic monoclonal antibody. Intravenous ivuxolimab was administered to patients every 2 weeks at six dose levels: 0.01, 0.1, 0.3, 1.5, 3 and 10 mg/kg. Among the approximately 54 dose-escalation patients, about 20 had hepatocellular carcinoma, roughly 15 melanoma, 9 renal cell carcinoma and 9 head and neck cancer. The dose-escalation cohort was approximately 83% male with a mean age of roughly 60 years, ranging from roughly 23 to 90. Patients were allowed to have had prior anti-PD-1, anti-PD-L1 or anti-CTLA-4 therapy, and 40% of the dose-escalation patients had previously received checkpoint inhibitors. Three dose-escalation patients achieved partial responses, one with hepatocellular carcinoma and two with cutaneous melanoma. The purpose of peripheral TCRbeta sequencing was to test whether ivuxolimab changed TCR sequence diversity and led to clonal T-cell expansion. The paper reports the monotherapy dose-escalation portion (N = 52 patients) of the phase I ivuxolimab trial. The research as a whole found: In partial responders in the 0.1-3.0 mg/kg groups, normalized peripheral clonal expansion was found to be among the lowest, especially among CD8+ T cells. Low levels of normalized T-cell clonal expansion were also shown by some nonresponding patients. Antigen specificity was not determined for the clonally expanded peripheral T cells. After ivuxolimab, CD8+ T cells had more expanded clones than CD4+ T cells on average. At doses of 0.1 to 3.0 mg/kg, clonal expansion of both CD4+ and CD8+ T cells in blood was seen between baseline and week 6.

To sequence the TCRbeta CDR3 region, genomic DNA was isolated from the sorted cells. The immunoSEQ Assay was used for sequencing of TCRbeta CDR3 regions. As stored in TCRdb, this immuneACCESS dataset retains in-frame rearrangements with V and J assigned. A fraction of the clones does not appear; measured against another copy, unresolved V genes explain less than half of the discrepancy, and the remainder lacks a known reason. The sample table shows roughly 17,000 clones, and around four fifths are seen once. Roughly an eighth of the sample is taken by the ten largest. Reading the germline V gene (reference sequence) gives CDR1 SGHNT and CDR2 YYREEE. From the cysteine through the phenylalanine, the CDR3 covers 13 amino acids. Only the CDR3 DNA stays, 39 bases, in frame from base 1. V ends up 7 bases short and J 7 bases short, with an unmatched junction base count of 7. Comment on this clone: Its specific antigen is unknown. Qualities for individual bases were not recorded, and no much larger clone is one base off.

The trial excluded patients who had a history of autoimmune disease or who were on systemic immunosuppression. In every dose cohort, peripheral blood was drawn for TCR sequencing at baseline, cycle 4 day 1, and cycle 7 day 1. Samples came from an open-label, multicenter, first-in-human phase I dose-escalation trial of ivuxolimab. Adults with locally advanced or metastatic head and neck squamous cell, hepatocellular, melanoma or renal cell carcinoma were enrolled in the trial. CD4+ and CD8+ T cells were sorted separately from peripheral blood before TCR sequencing. This sequence was found in an adult with an advanced solid tumor such as melanoma, head and neck, liver or kidney cancer. Recombination linked TRBV5-4 to TRBJ2-1, with 8 middle bases fitting TRBD1. This specimen was CD4+ or CD8+ T cells sorted from blood, taken in a trial of the OX40 agonist ivuxolimab. The CDR3 here reads CASFGQGGNEQFF. The DNA reads as follows: TGTGCCAGCTTCGGACAGGGCGGTAATGAGCAGTTCTTC.